The 27 T cell receptor beta chains below come from one sample, sequenced in a study of shared clonotypes between healthy human individuals. Only CD45RO-negative cells positively selected for CCR7 counted as naive CD8 cells, so terminally differentiated effector memory CD45RA+ cells were excluded. Sequenced by immunoSEQ multiplex PCR; TCRdb stores in-frame clones only, minus some. Of hundreds of thousands of clones listed, 95% to 97% were seen once; the top ten hold less than 0.13%. Source material: naive CD8+ T cells sorted from blood. The receptors stem from a woman aged 25 to 39 in good health.

The rearrangement uses TRBV7-9 and TRBJ2-1; possibly TRBD1 or TRBD2 for D (5 bases each). This CDR3 has 12 residues. Germline V lookup: CDR1 SEHNR, CDR2 FQNEAQ (reference sequence). Between the trimmed V and J ends, which lost 9 bases and 4 bases, there was a span of 10 bases. The CDR3 loop reads CASLGGYNEQFF. DNA of the CDR3: TGTGCCAGTCTTGGGGGTTACAATGAGCAGTTCTTC.

The J gene is TRBJ2-7, the V gene TRBV27; D is ambiguous. This CDR3 region has 13 residues. Germline V lookup: CDR1 MNHEY, CDR2 SMNVEV (reference sequence). V was cut by 6 bases and J by 2 bases, with 11 bases left in between. The CDR3 is CASSPQATYEQYF. For the CDR3, the DNA is TGTGCCAGCAGCCCCCAAGCGACCTACGAGCAGTACTTC.

The chain carries TRBV27 and TRBJ1-5, with TRBD1 matching over 7 bases. J lost 0 bases, V lost 6 bases, and 5 bases had no gene match. The CDR3 consists of 15 residues. Germline V gene lookup returns CDR1 MNHEY and CDR2 SMNVEV (reference sequence). The CDR3 loop reads CASRIHRGSNQPQHF. Here the CDR3 DNA reads TGTGCCAGCAGGATACACAGGGGTAGCAATCAGCCCCAGCATTTT.

The chain employs TRBV27 and TRBJ2-1, with 7 bases aligning to TRBD2. The CDR3 is 14 residues long. Germline V CDR1 and CDR2: MNHEY, SMNVEV (reference sequence). Trimming cost V 4 bases and J 4 bases; bases outside gene matches: 4. The CDR3 DNA sequence: TGTGCCAGCAGTTCTCCTAGCGGATACAATGAGCAGTTCTTC. It translates to CASSSPSGYNEQFF.

The rearrangement uses TRBV5-1 and TRBJ2-7, with D unresolved. The CDR3 extends over 13 amino acids. Germline V gene data show CDR1 as SGHRS and CDR2 as YFSETQ. The germline V and J ends were trimmed by 4 bases and 1 base, with 9 bases remaining between them. The CDR3 is CASSMENSYEQYF. DNA for the CDR3: TGCGCCAGCAGCATGGAAAATTCCTACGAGCAGTACTTC. The complete variable domain, with remaining parts taken from reference TRBV5-1 and TRBJ2-7, reads KAGVTQTPRYLIKTRGQQVTLSCSPISGHRSVSWYQQTPGQGLQFLFEYFSETQRNKGNFPGRFSGRQFSNSRSEMNVSTLELGDSALYLCASSMENSYEQYFGPGTRLTVT.

The V and J genes are TRBV27 and TRBJ1-2, with D possibly being TRBD1 (6 bases). The V gene's germline CDR1 is MNHEY and CDR2 SMNVEV (reference sequence). The V end lost 8 bases, the J end lost 0 bases, and 28 bases lay between the germline ends. The CDR3 is 19 residues long. CDR3 in DNA: TGTGCCAGCCGTAAGGCAACCTCCCAGGGGCCTAATTCTAACTATGGCTACACCTTC. This sequence encodes CASRKATSQGPNSNYGYTF.

The rearrangement links TRBV7-9 to TRBJ2-7, with TRBD1 identical over 8 bases. Per germline, CDR1 SEHNR and CDR2 FQNEAQ (reference sequence). The CDR3 covers 15 residues. The junction had 4 bases not matched to a gene; V was cut back by 1 base and J by 2 bases. CDR3 bases: TGTGCCAGCAGCTTAGTAGGACAGGGTCCCTACGAGCAGTACTTC. Translating it yields CASSLVGQGPYEQYF.

The rearrangement links TRBV10-3 to TRBJ1-5; maybe TRBD1 (5 bases). Between the trimmed V and J ends, which lost 4 bases and 2 bases, there was a span of 12 bases. The CDR3 length is 15 residues. CDR1 is ENHRY and CDR2 is SYGVKD in the germline V gene. Here the CDR3 reads CAISGGGEGNQPQHF. The DNA for the CDR3 is TGTGCCATCAGTGGCGGGGGGGAAGGCAATCAGCCCCAGCATTTT.

The chain carries TRBV6-1 and TRBJ2-1, with D perhaps TRBD2 (5 bases). In germline, CDR1 is MNHNS, CDR2 SASEGT. The V end was cut by 0 bases, the J end by 4 bases, with 13 bases between. The CDR3 has 16 amino acids. CDR3 bases: TGTGCCAGCAGTGAAGCGCTCGGGGATCTTTACAATGAGCAGTTCTTC. It yields the protein CASSEALGDLYNEQFF.

V is TRBV7-2 and J is TRBJ1-5, with D unclear. V gave up 3 bases and J gave up 0 bases, with 9 bases separating them. CDR1 is SGHTA and CDR2 is FQGNSA in the germline V gene. The CDR3 length is 15 residues. CDR3 amino acids: CASSLKLYSNQPQHF. Here the CDR3 DNA reads TGTGCCAGCAGCTTGAAGCTATATAGCAATCAGCCCCAGCATTTT.

CDR3 region: CASSEGLGGLDEQFF. CDR3 coding DNA: TGTGCCAGCAGCGAGGGACTGGGAGGTTTAGATGAGCAGTTCTTC. V is TRBV28 and J is TRBJ2-1, with a tentative D call TRBD2 (6 bases). Trimming pared 6 bases from V and 8 bases from J, leaving 20 bases between. This CDR3 comprises 15 residues. In germline, CDR1 is MDHEN, CDR2 SYDVKM.

V usage is TRBV7-9 and J usage is TRBJ1-2, with 9 positions matching TRBD1. With V trimmed by 6 bases and J by 2 bases, 10 bases remained unmatched. The CDR3 consists of 16 residues. Germline V gene sequence: CDR1 SEHNR, CDR2 FQNEAQ (reference sequence). CDR3 nucleotides: TGTGCCAGCAGTCCACTCCAAGGACAGGGGAACTATGGCTACACCTTC. Its translation: CASSPLQGQGNYGYTF.

The genes are TRBV19 and TRBJ2-1; 9 bases are a match to TRBD2. The CDR3 is made up of 16 amino acids. Trimming took 4 bases from V and 5 from J; bases not matched to a gene: 9. CDR1 and CDR2 from the germline V gene are LNHDA and SQIVND (reference sequence). The CDR3 bases are TGTGCCAGTAGTACCATTAGCGGGAGACTCAACAATGAGCAGTTCTTC. Its protein product is CASSTISGRLNNEQFF. Variable domain in full (rest from reference TRBV19 and TRBJ2-1): DGGITQSPKYLFRKEGQNVTLSCEQNLNHDAMYWYRQDPGQGLRLIYYSQIVNDFQKGDIAEGYSVSREKKESFPLTVTSAQKNPTAFYLCASSTISGRLNNEQFFGPGTRLTVL.

The genes are TRBV5-6 and TRBJ2-7; 9 positions match TRBD1. The CDR3 extends over 14 amino acids. Germline V lookup: CDR1 SGHDT, CDR2 YYEEEE. Trimming took 3 bases from V and 4 from J; bases not matched to a gene: 5. CDR3 DNA sequence: TGTGCCAGCAGCTCCGGGACAGGGAAATACGAGCAGTACTTC. Its protein product is CASSSGTGKYEQYF. Variable domain in full (rest from reference TRBV5-6 and TRBJ2-7): DAGVTQSPTHLIKTRGQQVTLRCSPKSGHDTVSWYQQALGQGPQFIFQYYEEEERQRGNFPDRFSGHQFPNYSSELNVNALLLGDSALYLCASSSGTGKYEQYFGPGTRLTVT.

The J gene is TRBJ2-1, the V gene TRBV9; 13 bases fit TRBD2. There are 17 residues in the CDR3. V dropped 4 bases and J dropped 0; count of bases not matched to a gene: 4. Per germline, CDR1 SGDLS and CDR2 YYNGEE. CDR3 coding DNA: TGTGCCAGCAGCCCCGGACTAGCGGGAGACTCCTACAATGAGCAGTTCTTC. This encodes CASSPGLAGDSYNEQFF.

The chain couples TRBV7-2 to TRBJ1-1, with D perhaps matching TRBD1 (6 bases). V lost 5 bases and J lost 1, with 14 bases in between. The CDR3 runs 15 residues. The germline V gene encodes CDR1 SGHTA and CDR2 FQGNSA. In nucleotides, the CDR3 is TGTGCCAGCAGCGAACTCGGGGGCCCGAACACTGAAGCTTTCTTT. It translates to CASSELGGPNTEAFF. The full variable domain, completed using reference TRBV7-2 and TRBJ1-1, is GAGVSQSPSNKVTEKGKDVELRCDPISGHTALYWYRQSLGQGLEFLIYFQGNSAPDKSGLPSDRFSAERTGGSVSTLTIQRTQQEDSAVYLCASSELGGPNTEAFFGQGTRLTVV.

The chain carries TRBV5-6 and TRBJ1-2; possible D gene TRBD1, 5 bases. With 4 bases removed from V and 5 bases from J, the gap between germline ends came to 15 bases. From germline, CDR1 is SGHDT and CDR2 YYEEEE. This CDR3 is built from 14 residues. Here the CDR3 DNA reads TGTGCCAGCAGCATCCCTCGGGCAGGGTATGGCTACACCTTC. Its protein is CASSIPRAGYGYTF.

This clone was found once. CDR3 DNA: TGTGCCAGCAGCGCCGGAACGTCGGCGAACACCGGGGAGCTGTTTTTT. It translates to CASSAGTSANTGELFF. The rearrangement uses TRBV5-4 and TRBJ2-2; no reliable D call. In germline, CDR1 is SGHNT, CDR2 YYREEE (reference sequence). Trimming removed 4 bases at V and 0 bases at J, with 13 bases between. The CDR3 contains 16 residues.

The rearrangement joins TRBV5-6 to TRBJ1-1; D perhaps matches TRBD1 (5 bases). Between the trimmed V and J ends, which lost 1 base and 0 bases, there was a span of 16 bases. There are 17 residues in the CDR3. Germline values: CDR1 SGHDT, CDR2 YYEEEE. The CDR3 sequence: CASSLNGHAAMNTEAFF. In nucleotides, the CDR3 is TGTGCCAGCAGCTTGAATGGACACGCCGCCATGAACACTGAAGCTTTCTTT.

V and J are TRBV13 and TRBJ2-2; 11 bases fit TRBD2. This CDR3 region has 17 residues. Germline V gene lookup returns CDR1 PRHDT and CDR2 FYEKMQ (reference sequence). The J segment lost 5 bases and the V segment lost 6 bases, leaving 11 bases of the junction unmatched. In DNA, the CDR3 is TGTGCCAGCAGTCAGACTAGCGGGGCCCATCTGACCGGGGAGCTGTTTTTT. It codes for CASSQTSGAHLTGELFF.

V gene TRBV5-5 combines with J gene TRBJ2-1; D gene uncertain. The CDR3 is made up of 13 amino acids. Germline V lookup: CDR1 SGHKS, CDR2 YYEKEE (reference sequence). Deletions cut 4 bases from V and 5 bases from J, with 10 bases between. The CDR3 nucleotides read TGTGCCAGCAGCAGAGGACCAGACAATGAGCAGTTCTTC. Its translation is CASSRGPDNEQFF.

Written as DNA, the CDR3 is TGTGCCAGCAGTCTGGGGGGTTTCGGCTACAATGAGCAGTTCTTC. Protein product: CASSLGGFGYNEQFF. The V gene is TRBV27, the J gene TRBJ2-1, with D perhaps TRBD2 (6 bases). Looked up from germline, CDR1 is MNHEY and CDR2 is SMNVEV (reference sequence). This CDR3 is 15 amino acids long. V dropped 5 bases and J dropped 3 bases, with 14 bases sitting between them.

This clone is a singleton in its sample. The chain is built from TRBV19 and TRBJ2-2; TRBD1 is a possible D gene (6 bases). The CDR3 spans 14 residues. Germline CDR1 LNHDA, CDR2 SQIVND (reference sequence). Trimming pared 9 bases from V and 0 bases from J, leaving 11 bases between. CDR3 coding DNA: TGTGCCAGCCAGGACAGCCCGAACACCGGGGAGCTGTTTTTT. Translating it yields CASQDSPNTGELFF.

The chain is built from TRBV2 and TRBJ1-2, with TRBD1 identical over 8 bases. The CDR3 totals 13 residues. The V gene end was trimmed by 9 bases and the J gene end by 5 bases; junction bases not matched to a gene: 8. Germline V CDR1 and CDR2: SNHLY, FYNNEI. The DNA for the CDR3 is TGTGCCAGAATGGACAGGGATGTTTATGGCTACACCTTC. It translates to CARMDRDVYGYTF.

CDR3 DNA sequence: TGTGCGGGGGGTCAGGGTTCACCCAATGGCTACACCTTC. Amino acids: CAGGQGSPNGYTF. The gene calls are TRBV28 and TRBJ1-2, with a possible D match to TRBD1 (5 bases). The CDR3 is 13 residues long. CDR1 and CDR2 (germline): MDHEN, SYDVKM.

The V call is TRBV9, the J call TRBJ1-2; the match to TRBD1 covers 10 bases. Trimming took 4 bases from V and 4 from J; bases not matched to a gene: 7. There are 15 residues in the CDR3. CDR1 is SGDLS, CDR2 YYNGEE, per germline. CDR3 protein: CASSLQDRGSYGYTF. As DNA, the CDR3 is TGTGCCAGCAGCCTACAGGACAGGGGGTCCTATGGCTACACCTTC.

The rearrangement joins TRBV11-2 to TRBJ2-2; 10 bases match TRBD1. Trimming removed 3 bases from V and 4 bases from J; junction bases left unmatched: 8. The length of the CDR3 is 17 residues. Germline-derived CDR1 and CDR2 are SGHAT and FQNNGV. The CDR3 nucleotides read TGTGCCAGCAGCTTCAGGGACAGGGGAATCATCACCGGGGAGCTGTTTTTT. Translation: CASSFRDRGIITGELFF.